This T cell receptor beta chain emerged from a study of T cell responses to AZD1222 COVID-19 vaccine. On the study more broadly: Second-dose intervals of approximately 4 or approximately 12 weeks were pooled. General study findings and limits: Baseline testing showed seropositivity in only 5 or 6 AZD1222 recipients. Clonal diversity was possibly underestimated, and white British individuals and females predominated among donors.

A word on this clone: Its specificity is unknown.

Method: immunoSEQ multiplex PCR; TCRdb's copy keeps in-frame clones and lacks some. The sample carries roughly 120,000 clones, around nine tenths recorded once. The sequence was obtained from an adult in good health. This material consisted of peripheral blood, taken on day 0 of AZD1222 vaccination.

The chain's CDR3 is CASSLFLSGTEAFF. CDR3 in DNA: TGCGCCAGCAGCTTGTTCCTGTCGGGCACTGAAGCTTTCTTT. The chain is built from TRBV5-1 and TRBJ1-1; D is ambiguous. The CDR3 length is 14 residues. Per germline, CDR1 SGHRS and CDR2 YFSETQ. Trimming pared 1 base from V and 4 bases from J, leaving 11 bases between.